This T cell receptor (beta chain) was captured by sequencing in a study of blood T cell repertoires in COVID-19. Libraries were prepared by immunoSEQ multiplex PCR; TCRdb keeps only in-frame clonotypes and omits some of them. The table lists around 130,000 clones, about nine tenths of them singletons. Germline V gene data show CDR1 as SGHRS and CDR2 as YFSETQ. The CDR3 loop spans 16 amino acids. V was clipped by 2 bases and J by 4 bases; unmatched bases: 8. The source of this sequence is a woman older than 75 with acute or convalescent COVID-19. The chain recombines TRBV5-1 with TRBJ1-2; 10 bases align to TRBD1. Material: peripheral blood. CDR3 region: CASSLSRQGASYGYTF. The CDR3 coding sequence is TGCGCCAGCAGCTTATCTCGACAGGGGGCTAGCTATGGCTACACCTTC.